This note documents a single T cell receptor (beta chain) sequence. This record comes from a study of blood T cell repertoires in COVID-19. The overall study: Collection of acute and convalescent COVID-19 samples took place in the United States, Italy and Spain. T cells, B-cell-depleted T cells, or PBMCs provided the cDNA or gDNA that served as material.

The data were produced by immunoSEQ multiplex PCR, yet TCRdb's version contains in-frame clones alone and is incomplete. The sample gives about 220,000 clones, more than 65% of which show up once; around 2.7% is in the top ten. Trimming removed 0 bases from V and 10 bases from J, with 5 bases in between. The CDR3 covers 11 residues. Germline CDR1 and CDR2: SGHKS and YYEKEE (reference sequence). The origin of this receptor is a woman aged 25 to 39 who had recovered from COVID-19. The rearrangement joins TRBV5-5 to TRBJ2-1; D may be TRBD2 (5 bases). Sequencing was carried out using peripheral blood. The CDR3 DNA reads TGTGCCAGCAGCTTGGGGAGGGAGCAGTTCTTC. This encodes CASSLGREQFF.